This TCR beta chain was retrieved from a study of T cells in Graves' hyperthyroidism and ophthalmopathy. RNA transcripts served as the template for amplifying TCR beta CDR3 regions. RT-PCR in the first round (using the HTBI primer set) targeted the TCR CDR3. TCRdb re-derived calls from the multiplex PCR reads in MiXCR, one entry per CDR3 protein. The sample has around 35,000 distinct CDR3 sequences, 50% to 55% seen once. In this sample, this clonotype turned up many times. The V and J ends lost 0 bases and 2 bases respectively, with 15 bases between them. Per the germline V gene, CDR1 is SGHDT and CDR2 is YYEEEE. This CDR3 spans 16 amino acids.

The source is a man aged 35 to 55 with Graves' ophthalmopathy. V usage is TRBV5-6 and J usage is TRBJ2-7, with TRBD1 as a possible D gene (6 bases). Sequenced material: blood. The CDR3 DNA reads TGTGCCAGCAGCTTGGCCGTGGGGGCGGAACCCTACGAGCAGTACTTC. Encoded protein: CASSLAVGAEPYEQYF.